This passage covers 6 T cell receptor beta chains from one sample sequenced in a study of identifying expanded T cells in peripheral blood. The repertoire was sequenced with immunoSEQ multiplex PCR; TCRdb's copy has only in-frame clones and lacks some. The sample yields some 95,000 clones, approximately 83% seen once. The sequencing input was blood. These receptors all come from a person aged 18-70 years in good health.

CDR3 region: CASSQNQGNSGNTIYF. Written as DNA, the CDR3 is TGTGCCAGCAGTCAGAACCAGGGGAACTCTGGAAACACCATATATTTT. The chain has TRBV7-6 and TRBJ1-3; D is perhaps TRBD1 (6 bases). CDR1 is SGHVS, CDR2 FNYEAQ, per germline. CDR3 size: 16 residues. Trimming removed 6 bases at V and 0 bases at J, with 15 bases between.

The chain uses TRBV5-1 and TRBJ2-7; D is uncertain. The V end lost 5 bases, the J end lost 0 bases, and 12 bases lay between the germline ends. Germline V gene data show CDR1 as SGHRS and CDR2 as YFSETQ. The CDR3 has 14 amino acids. CDR3 amino acids: CASRLVTDSYEQYF. In nucleotides, the CDR3 is TGCGCCAGCAGACTTGTGACGGACTCCTACGAGCAGTACTTC.

The chain carries TRBV6-1 and TRBJ1-1, with unresolved D. Germline CDR1 MNHNS, CDR2 SASEGT. The CDR3 contains 12 residues. The ends were cut back, 5 bases at V and 7 bases at J, with 11 bases in the middle. The CDR3 loop reads CASSPSPVEAFF. The CDR3, as DNA: TGTGCCAGCAGTCCTAGCCCGGTTGAAGCTTTCTTT.

This chain connects TRBV9 to TRBJ2-7, with a possible D match to TRBD1 (5 bases). This CDR3 region has 14 residues. The germline CDR1 and CDR2 sequences are SGDLS and YYNGEE. The V and J ends lost 0 bases and 6 bases respectively, with 13 bases between them. The CDR3 sequence: CASSVEWSGREQYF. The CDR3 DNA follows: TGTGCCAGCAGCGTAGAATGGTCAGGGCGCGAGCAGTACTTC.

This chain connects TRBV6-5 to TRBJ2-1; 9 nucleotides line up with TRBD1. The CDR3 runs 15 residues. CDR1 is MNHEY and CDR2 is SVGAGI in the germline V gene. J was trimmed by 3 bases and V by 6 bases; bases with no gene match: 6. The CDR3 region has the DNA TGTGCCAGCAGCCTGGACAGGGGAGGCTACAATGAGCAGTTCTTC. Translation gives CASSLDRGGYNEQFF.

The V and J genes are TRBV7-9 and TRBJ1-1; 7 nucleotides match TRBD1. Germline V gives CDR1 SEHNR, CDR2 FQNEAQ (reference sequence). The CDR3 is 16 amino acids. V gave up 5 bases and J gave up 5 bases; unmatched junction bases: 14. In DNA form, the CDR3 reads TGTGCCAGCAGCCCCCCAAGTCAGGGGGTGGAGACTGAAGCTTTCTTT. Protein: CASSPPSQGVETEAFF.